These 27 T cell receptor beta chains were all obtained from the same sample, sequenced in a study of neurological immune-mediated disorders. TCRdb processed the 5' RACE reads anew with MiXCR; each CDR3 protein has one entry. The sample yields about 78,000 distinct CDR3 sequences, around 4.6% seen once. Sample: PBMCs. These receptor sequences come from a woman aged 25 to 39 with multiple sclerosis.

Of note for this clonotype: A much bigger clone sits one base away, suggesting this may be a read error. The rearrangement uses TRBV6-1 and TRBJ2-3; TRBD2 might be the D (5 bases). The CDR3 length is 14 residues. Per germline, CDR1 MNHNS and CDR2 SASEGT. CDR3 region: CVSGPHNPRDTQYF. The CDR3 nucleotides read TGTGTCAGCGGACCCCACAACCCGAGAGATACGCAGTATTTT.

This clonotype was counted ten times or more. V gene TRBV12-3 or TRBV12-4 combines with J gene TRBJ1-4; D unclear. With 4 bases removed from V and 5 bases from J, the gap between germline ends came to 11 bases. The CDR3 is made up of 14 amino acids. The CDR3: CASSSYEGNEKLFF. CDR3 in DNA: TGTGCCAGCAGTTCATACGAGGGAAATGAAAAACTGTTTTTT.

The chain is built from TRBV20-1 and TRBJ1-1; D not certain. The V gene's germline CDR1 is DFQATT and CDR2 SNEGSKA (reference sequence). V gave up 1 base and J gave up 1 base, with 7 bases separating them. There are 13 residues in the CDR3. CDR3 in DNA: TGCAGTGCTAGAGGGGCCTCGAACACTGAAGCTTTCTTT. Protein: CSARGASNTEAFF.

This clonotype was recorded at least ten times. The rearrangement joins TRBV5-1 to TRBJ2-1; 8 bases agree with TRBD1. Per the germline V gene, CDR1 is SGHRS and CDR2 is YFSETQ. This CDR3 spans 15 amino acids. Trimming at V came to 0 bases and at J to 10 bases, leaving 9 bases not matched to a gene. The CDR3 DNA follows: TGCGCCAGCAGCTTGGCTGGACAGGGTCGATGGGAGCAGTTCTTC. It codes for CASSLAGQGRWEQFF.

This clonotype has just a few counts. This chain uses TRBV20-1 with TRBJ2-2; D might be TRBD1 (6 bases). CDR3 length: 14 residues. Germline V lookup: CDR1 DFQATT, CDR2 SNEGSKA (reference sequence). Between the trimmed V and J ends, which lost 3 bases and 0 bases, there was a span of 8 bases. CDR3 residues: CSARGTSNTGELFF. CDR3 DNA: TGCAGTGCTAGGGGGACATCGAACACCGGGGAGCTGTTTTTT.

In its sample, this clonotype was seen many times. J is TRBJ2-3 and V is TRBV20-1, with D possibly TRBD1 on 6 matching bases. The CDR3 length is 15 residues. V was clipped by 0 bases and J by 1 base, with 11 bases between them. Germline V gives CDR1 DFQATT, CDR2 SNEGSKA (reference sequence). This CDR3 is CSARDGQTGTDTQYF. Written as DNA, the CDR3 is TGCAGTGCTAGAGATGGACAGACGGGCACAGATACGCAGTATTTT.

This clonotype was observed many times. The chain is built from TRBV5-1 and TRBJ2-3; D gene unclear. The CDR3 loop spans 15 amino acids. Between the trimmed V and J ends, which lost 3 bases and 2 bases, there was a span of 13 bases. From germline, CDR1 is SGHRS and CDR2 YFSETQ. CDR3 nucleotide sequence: TGCGCCAGCAGCTGGATTGGGGAAAACACAGATACGCAGTATTTT. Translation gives CASSWIGENTDTQYF.

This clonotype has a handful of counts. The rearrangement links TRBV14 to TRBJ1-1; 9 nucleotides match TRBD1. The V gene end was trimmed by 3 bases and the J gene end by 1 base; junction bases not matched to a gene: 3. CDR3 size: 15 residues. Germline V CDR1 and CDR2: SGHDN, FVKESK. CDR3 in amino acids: CASSQYRGQNTEAFF. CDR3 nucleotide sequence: TGTGCCAGCAGCCAGTACAGGGGGCAGAACACTGAAGCTTTCTTT.

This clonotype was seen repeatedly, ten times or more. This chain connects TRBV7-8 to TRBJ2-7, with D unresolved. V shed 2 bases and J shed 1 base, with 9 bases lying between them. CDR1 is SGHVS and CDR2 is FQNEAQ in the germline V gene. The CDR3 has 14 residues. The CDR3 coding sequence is TGTGCCAGCAGCTTAAGACCGGAATCCTACGAGCAGTACTTC. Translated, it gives CASSLRPESYEQYF.

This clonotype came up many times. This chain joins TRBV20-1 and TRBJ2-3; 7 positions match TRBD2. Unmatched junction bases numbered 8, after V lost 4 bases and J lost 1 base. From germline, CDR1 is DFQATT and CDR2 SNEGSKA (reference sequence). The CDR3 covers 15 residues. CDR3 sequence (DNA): TGCAGTGCTATAGGACTAGTCGTCGGCACAGATACGCAGTATTTT. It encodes CSAIGLVVGTDTQYF.

Here the CDR3 reads CASSFVPSGVQETQYF. The CDR3 DNA is TGTGCCAGCAGTTTCGTCCCTAGCGGAGTACAAGAGACCCAGTACTTC. The rearrangement links TRBV6-5 to TRBJ2-5; 7 bases align to TRBD2. Germline V gene lookup returns CDR1 MNHEY and CDR2 SVGAGI. With 4 bases clipped from V and 2 bases from J, the junction kept 10 bases outside the gene matches. This CDR3 comprises 16 residues.

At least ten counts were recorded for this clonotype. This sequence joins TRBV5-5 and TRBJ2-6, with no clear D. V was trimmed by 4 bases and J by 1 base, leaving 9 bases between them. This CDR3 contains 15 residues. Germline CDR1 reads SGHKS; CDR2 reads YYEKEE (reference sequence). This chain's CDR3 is CASSRDTSGANVLTF. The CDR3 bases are TGTGCCAGCAGCCGAGATACGTCTGGGGCCAACGTCCTGACTTTC.

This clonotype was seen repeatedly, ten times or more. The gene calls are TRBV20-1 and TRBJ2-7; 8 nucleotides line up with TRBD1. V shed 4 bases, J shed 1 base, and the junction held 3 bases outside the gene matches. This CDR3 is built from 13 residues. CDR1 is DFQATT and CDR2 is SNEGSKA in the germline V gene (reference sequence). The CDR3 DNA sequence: TGCAGTGCTACGGACAGGGAGTCCTACGAGCAGTACTTC. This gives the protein CSATDRESYEQYF.

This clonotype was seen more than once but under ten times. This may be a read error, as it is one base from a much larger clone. The CDR3: CSATNTRNEQYF. CDR3 in DNA: TGCAGTGCTACCAATACTCGGAACGAGCAGTACTTC. The chain couples TRBV20-1 to TRBJ2-7; D remains unclear. Between the trimmed V and J ends, which lost 4 bases and 5 bases, there was a span of 12 bases. Germline CDR1 DFQATT, CDR2 SNEGSKA (reference sequence). The CDR3 contains 12 residues.

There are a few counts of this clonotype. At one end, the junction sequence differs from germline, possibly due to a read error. This CDR3 is CASSPEGGGGPPLIF. CDR3 coding DNA: TGTGCCAGCAGCCCAGAGGGGGGCGGTGGACCCCCCCTTATCTTC. This chain connects TRBV4-2 to TRBJ2-1, with D tentatively TRBD1 or TRBD2 (6 bases each). Germline-derived CDR1 and CDR2 are LGHNA and YNFKEQ. The CDR3 is 15 amino acids.

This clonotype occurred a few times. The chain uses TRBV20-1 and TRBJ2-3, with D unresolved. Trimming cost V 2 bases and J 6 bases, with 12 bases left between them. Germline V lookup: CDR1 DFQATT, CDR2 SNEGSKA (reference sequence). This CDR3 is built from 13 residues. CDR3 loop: CSARPAEADTQYF. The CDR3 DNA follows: TGCAGTGCTAGACCCGCAGAGGCGGATACGCAGTATTTT.

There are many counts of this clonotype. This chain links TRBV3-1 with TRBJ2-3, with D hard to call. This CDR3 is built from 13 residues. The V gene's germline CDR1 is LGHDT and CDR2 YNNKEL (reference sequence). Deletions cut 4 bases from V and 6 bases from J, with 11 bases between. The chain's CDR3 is CASSLQGGDTQYF. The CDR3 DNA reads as TGTGCCAGCAGCCTCCAAGGTGGTGATACGCAGTATTTT.

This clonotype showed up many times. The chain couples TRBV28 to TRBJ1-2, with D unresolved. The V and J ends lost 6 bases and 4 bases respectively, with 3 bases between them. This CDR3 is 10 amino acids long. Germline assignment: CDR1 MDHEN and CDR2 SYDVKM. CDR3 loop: CASRFYGYTF. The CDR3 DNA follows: TGTGCCAGCAGGTTCTATGGCTACACCTTC.

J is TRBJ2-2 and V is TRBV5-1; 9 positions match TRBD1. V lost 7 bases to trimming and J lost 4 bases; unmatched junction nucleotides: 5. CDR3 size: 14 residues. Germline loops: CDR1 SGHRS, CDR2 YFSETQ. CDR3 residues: CASDGTGITGELFF. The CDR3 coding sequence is TGCGCCAGCGACGGGACAGGGATCACCGGGGAGCTGTTTTTT.

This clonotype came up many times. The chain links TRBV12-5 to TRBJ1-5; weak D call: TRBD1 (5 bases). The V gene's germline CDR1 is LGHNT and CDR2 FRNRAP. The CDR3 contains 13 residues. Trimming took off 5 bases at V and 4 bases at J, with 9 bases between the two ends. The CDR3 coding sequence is TGTGCTAGTGGTCCGGGGGGAAATCAGCCCCAGCATTTT. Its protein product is CASGPGGNQPQHF.

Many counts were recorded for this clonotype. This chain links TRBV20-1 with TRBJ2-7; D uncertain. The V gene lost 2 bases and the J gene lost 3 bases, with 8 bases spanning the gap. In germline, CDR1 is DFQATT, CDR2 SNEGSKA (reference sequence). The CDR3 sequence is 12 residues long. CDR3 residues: CSARSPGYEQYF. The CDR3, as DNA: TGCAGTGCTAGATCGCCAGGCTACGAGCAGTACTTC.

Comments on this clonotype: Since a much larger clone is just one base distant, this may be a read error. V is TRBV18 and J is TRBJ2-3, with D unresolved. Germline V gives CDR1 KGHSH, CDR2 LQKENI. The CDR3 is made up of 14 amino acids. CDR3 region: CASSPLVNTDKQYF. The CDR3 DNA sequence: TGTGCCAGCTCACCTTTGGTAAATACAGATAAGCAGTATTTT.

This chain's CDR3 is CASTRDGGGYGYTF. CDR3 bases: TGCGCCAGCACTCGGGACGGGGGAGGCTATGGCTACACCTTC. V usage is TRBV5-1 and J usage is TRBJ1-2; D might be TRBD1 (5 bases). This CDR3 comprises 14 residues. The V end lost 6 bases, the J end lost 4 bases, and 16 bases lay between the germline ends. The germline gives CDR1 SGHRS, CDR2 YFSETQ.

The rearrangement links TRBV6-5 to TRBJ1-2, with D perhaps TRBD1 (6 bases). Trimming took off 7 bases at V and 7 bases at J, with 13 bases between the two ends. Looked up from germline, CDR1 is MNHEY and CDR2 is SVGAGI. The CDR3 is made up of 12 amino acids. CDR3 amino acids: CASKLQGVGYTF. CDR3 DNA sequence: TGTGCCAGCAAACTACAGGGAGTTGGCTACACCTTC.

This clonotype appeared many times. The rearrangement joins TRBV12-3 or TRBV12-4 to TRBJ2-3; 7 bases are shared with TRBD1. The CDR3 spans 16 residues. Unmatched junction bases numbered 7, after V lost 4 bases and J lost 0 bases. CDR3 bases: TGTGCCAGCAGTTCCGCCGGGACAGAAAGCACAGATACGCAGTATTTT. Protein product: CASSSAGTESTDTQYF.

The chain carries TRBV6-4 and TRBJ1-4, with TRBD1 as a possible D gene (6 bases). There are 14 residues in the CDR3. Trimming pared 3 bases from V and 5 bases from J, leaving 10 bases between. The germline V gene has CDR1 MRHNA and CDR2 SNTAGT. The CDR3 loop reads CASSEGAGNEKLFF. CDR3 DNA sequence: TGTGCCAGCAGTGAGGGGGCTGGGAATGAAAAACTGTTTTTT.

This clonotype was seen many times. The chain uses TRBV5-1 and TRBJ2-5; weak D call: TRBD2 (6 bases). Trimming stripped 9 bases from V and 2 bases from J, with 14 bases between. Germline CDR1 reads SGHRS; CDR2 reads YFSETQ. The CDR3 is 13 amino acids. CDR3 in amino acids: CATRGGLQETQYF. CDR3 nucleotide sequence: TGCGCCACTCGGGGAGGTTTGCAAGAGACCCAGTACTTC.